One sample yielded the 17 T cell receptor beta chains listed below, sequenced in a study of T cell responses to AZD1222 COVID-19 vaccine. Data came from immunoSEQ multiplex PCR; TCRdb stores just in-frame clones and leaves some out. The repertoire has around 140,000 clones, 90% of them found once; the top ten carry approximately 1.6%. The starting material was peripheral blood, obtained 28 days after the second AZD1222 dose. Source of these receptors: an adult who received the AZD1222 COVID-19 vaccine.

The V call is TRBV7-3, the J call TRBJ1-2; a possible D gene is TRBD1 (6 bases). The CDR3 runs 13 residues. Deletions cut 11 bases from V and 2 bases from J, with 15 bases between. Germline assignment: CDR1 SGHTA and CDR2 FQGTGA. Written as DNA, the CDR3 is TGTGCCGGGACCACAGGGTACAACTATGGCTACACCTTC. Translating it yields CAGTTGYNYGYTF.

This clone has just one count. The genes are TRBV11-1 and TRBJ2-5; 9 positions match TRBD2. The CDR3 spans 16 residues. J was trimmed by 0 bases and V by 2 bases; bases with no gene match: 4. Per the germline V gene, CDR1 is SGHAT and CDR2 is FQDESV (reference sequence). The CDR3 DNA sequence: TGTGCCAGCAGCTTACGAGCGGGGGGCAACCAAGAGACCCAGTACTTC. Translation: CASSLRAGGNQETQYF.

The chain links TRBV11-2 to TRBJ2-7; 7 nucleotides line up with TRBD2. V shed 5 bases and J 3 bases; nucleotides not matched to a gene: 10. Germline CDR1 and CDR2: SGHAT and FQNNGV. CDR3 length: 15 amino acids. Here the CDR3 DNA reads TGTGCCAGCAGCCCCCAAGCGGGGTTTATCTACGAGCAGTACTTC. It codes for CASSPQAGFIYEQYF.

The J gene is TRBJ2-3, the V gene TRBV4-3, with D possibly being TRBD1 or TRBD2 (5 bases each). V was clipped by 4 bases and J by 2 bases, with 10 bases between them. CDR3 size: 14 residues. Germline CDR1 is LGHNA and CDR2 is YSLEER. CDR3 region: CASSRGTDTDTQYF. The CDR3 region has the DNA TGCGCCAGCAGCCGAGGGACCGACACAGATACGCAGTATTTT.

This chain uses TRBV5-1 with TRBJ2-2; D tentatively reads TRBD1 or TRBD2 (5 bases each). The CDR3 totals 15 residues. Germline CDR1 is SGHRS and CDR2 is YFSETQ. Trimming left V 0 bases short and J 5 bases short, with 11 bases between. CDR3 coding DNA: TGCGCCAGCAGCTTGGACGGGGCTTTGACCGGGGAGCTGTTTTTT. Protein: CASSLDGALTGELFF.

The chain recombines TRBV9 with TRBJ2-1; 7 bases fit TRBD2. CDR1 and CDR2 from the germline V gene are SGDLS and YYNGEE. This CDR3 has 13 residues. V shed 3 bases and J 5 bases; nucleotides not matched to a gene: 2. CDR3 nucleotide sequence: TGTGCCAGCAGCGGGACTAGAGACAATGAGCAGTTCTTC. Residues: CASSGTRDNEQFF.

The chain combines TRBV7-8 with TRBJ2-1; 13 nucleotides align to TRBD2. CDR3 length equals 15 residues. The germline CDR1 and CDR2 sequences are SGHVS and FQNEAQ. V shed 2 bases, J shed 9 bases, and the junction held 4 bases outside the gene matches. The CDR3 protein is CASSLTSGREAEQFF. In nucleotides, the CDR3 is TGTGCCAGCAGCTTAACTAGCGGGAGGGAGGCTGAGCAGTTCTTC.

The chain uses TRBV5-6 and TRBJ1-3, with 10 bases lining up with TRBD1. CDR1 is SGHDT, CDR2 YYEEEE, per germline. The trim removed 4 bases at V and 2 bases at J, leaving 12 bases unmatched. The CDR3 has 18 amino acids. The CDR3 DNA follows: TGTGCCAGCAGCCTGGGACAGGGGCTAATAGGGACTGGAAACACCATATATTTT. Translation gives CASSLGQGLIGTGNTIYF.

This chain connects TRBV6-5 to TRBJ2-1; 9 nucleotides agree with TRBD1. CDR3 length: 13 amino acids. The V and J ends lost 6 bases and 4 bases, in that order; junction bases with no gene match: 1. CDR1 MNHEY and CDR2 SVGAGI come from the germline V gene. The CDR3 protein is CASRTGGYNEQFF. The DNA of the CDR3 is TGTGCCAGCAGGACAGGGGGTTACAATGAGCAGTTCTTC.

The chain employs TRBV7-8 and TRBJ2-2; 8 bases agree with TRBD2. J lost 1 base, V lost 7 bases, and 2 bases had no gene match. This CDR3 contains 14 residues. Germline CDR1 and CDR2: SGHVS and FQNEAQ. The CDR3 sequence is CASKAGGNTGELFF. CDR3 DNA sequence: TGTGCCAGCAAGGCGGGGGGGAACACCGGGGAGCTGTTTTTT.

The rearrangement joins TRBV28 to TRBJ1-4; D unresolved. Trimming took 4 bases from V and 8 from J, leaving 11 bases between them. Germline CDR1 and CDR2: MDHEN and SYDVKM. CDR3 length: 13 residues. DNA of the CDR3: TGTGCCAGCAGTTCCCGCGGCAGCGAAAAACTGTTTTTT. This translates into CASSSRGSEKLFF.

V gene TRBV7-8 combines with J gene TRBJ2-2, with TRBD2 matching over 7 bases. The V gene's germline CDR1 is SGHVS and CDR2 FQNEAQ. This CDR3 spans 15 amino acids. V was pared by 9 bases and J by 4 bases, with 11 bases of the junction left unmatched. This CDR3 reads CASSPGLPSTGELFF. The CDR3 bases are TGTGCCAGTTCACCGGGACTACCCTCCACCGGGGAGCTGTTTTTT.

The chain carries TRBV7-2 and TRBJ2-1; no reliable D call. CDR1 and CDR2 (germline): SGHTA, FQGNSA. Deletions cut 3 bases from V and 0 bases from J, with 6 bases between. The CDR3 runs to 14 residues. The CDR3 DNA sequence: TGTGCCAGCAGCTTCACGGGCTCCTACAATGAGCAGTTCTTC. It is translated as CASSFTGSYNEQFF.

The V gene is TRBV10-1, the J gene TRBJ1-2; tentatively, D is TRBD1 (5 bases). The CDR3 length is 13 residues. The V end was cut by 1 base, the J end by 5 bases, with 8 bases between. CDR1 is WNHNN, CDR2 SYGVQD, per germline (reference sequence). The CDR3 loop reads CASSEYRQYGYTF. CDR3 DNA sequence: TGCGCCAGCAGTGAGTACAGGCAATATGGCTACACCTTC.

The chain uses TRBV7-6 and TRBJ2-4, with 10 bases identical to TRBD2. After removal of 2 bases from V and 0 bases from J, the junction contained 10 bases not matched to a gene. CDR3 length: 19 residues. Germline V gene data show CDR1 as SGHVS and CDR2 as FNYEAQ. CDR3 nucleotide sequence: TGTGCCAGCAGCTTAACGGCTAGCGGGAGAGGGGTAGCCAAAAACATTCAGTACTTC. This translates into CASSLTASGRGVAKNIQYF.

The chain is built from TRBV10-3 and TRBJ1-2; TRBD1 is a possible D gene (6 bases). The CDR3 runs 16 residues. Trimming took off 0 bases at V and 4 bases at J, with 15 bases between the two ends. CDR1 is ENHRY and CDR2 is SYGVKD in the germline V gene. CDR3 nucleotide sequence: TGTGCCATCAGTGAGTCGGGGGGGGCGCGTGGCTATGGCTACACCTTC. This encodes CAISESGGARGYGYTF.

The chain joins TRBV19 to TRBJ1-2; TRBD1 agrees at 8 bases. CDR1 is LNHDA, CDR2 SQIVND, per germline (reference sequence). Trimming cost V 1 base and J 4 bases; bases outside gene matches: 8. The length of the CDR3 is 16 residues. CDR3 bases: TGTGCCAGTAGTATAGCAACAGGGGGAAATGGCTATGGCTACACCTTC. Its protein is CASSIATGGNGYGYTF.